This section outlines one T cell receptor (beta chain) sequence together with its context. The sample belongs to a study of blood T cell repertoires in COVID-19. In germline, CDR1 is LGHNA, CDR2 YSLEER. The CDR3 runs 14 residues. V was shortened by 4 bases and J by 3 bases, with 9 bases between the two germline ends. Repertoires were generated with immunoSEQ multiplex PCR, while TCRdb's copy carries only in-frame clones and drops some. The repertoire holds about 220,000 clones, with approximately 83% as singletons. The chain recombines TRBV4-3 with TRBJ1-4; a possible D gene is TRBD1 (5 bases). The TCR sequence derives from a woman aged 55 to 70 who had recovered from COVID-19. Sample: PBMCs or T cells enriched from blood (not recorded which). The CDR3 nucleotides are TGCGCCAGCAGCCGGGACTCCCCTAATGAAAAACTGTTTTTT. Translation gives CASSRDSPNEKLFF.